These 5 T cell receptor beta chains share one sample of origin, sequenced in a study of OX40 agonist ivuxolimab in advanced cancers. The data were produced by immunoSEQ multiplex PCR, yet TCRdb's version contains in-frame clones alone and is incomplete. Of around 50,000 clones in the sample, around 91% were seen once. The material was CD4+ or CD8+ T cells sorted from blood, obtained in a trial of the OX40 agonist ivuxolimab. These receptors were taken from an adult with an advanced solid tumor such as melanoma, head and neck, liver or kidney cancer.

The chain is built from TRBV4-3 and TRBJ1-2; no clear D gene. Trimming removed 0 bases from V and 12 bases from J, with 14 bases in between. Germline V gives CDR1 LGHNA, CDR2 YSLEER. CDR3 size: 13 residues. DNA of the CDR3: TGCGCCAGCAGCCAAGATCTAGATTGGAAGAACACCTTC. Translation: CASSQDLDWKNTF.

The chain carries TRBV6-1 and TRBJ2-5; 14 bases agree with TRBD2. The length of the CDR3 is 15 residues. The germline CDR1 and CDR2 sequences are MNHNS and SASEGT. V shed 7 bases, J shed 4 bases, and the junction held 5 bases outside the gene matches. In nucleotides, the CDR3 is TGTGCCAGCAACAGCGGACTAGCGGGAGGAGAGACCCAGTACTTC. This encodes CASNSGLAGGETQYF.

The sample holds one count of this clone. The V gene is TRBV28, the J gene TRBJ1-1; a possible D gene is TRBD1 (5 bases). V lost 6 bases and J 2 bases, leaving 13 bases between the germline ends. The CDR3 runs 14 residues. Germline V gene sequence: CDR1 MDHEN, CDR2 SYDVKM. In DNA, the CDR3 is TGTGCCAGCAGCCTGACAGACCTCAACACTGAAGCTTTCTTT. Translated, it gives CASSLTDLNTEAFF.

The V and J genes are TRBV30 and TRBJ1-1; D remains unclear. The ends were cut back, 2 bases at V and 11 bases at J, with 12 bases in the middle. The CDR3 is 11 amino acids. Germline V CDR1 and CDR2: GTSNPN, SVGIG (reference sequence). CDR3 DNA: TGTGCCTGGAGTTCCAACAGTGTGGCTTTCTTT. Translating gives CAWSSNSVAFF.

This chain connects TRBV19 to TRBJ2-7, with a possible D match to TRBD2 (6 bases). The assigned J gene may be wrong: the sequence end matches TRBJ2-4 better. This CDR3 contains 14 residues. Germline CDR1 LNHDA, CDR2 SQIVND (reference sequence). CDR3 coding DNA: TGTGCCAGTAGTTACCGGGAGAACCAAGGCATTCAGTACTTC. Translating it yields CASSYRENQGIQYF.